One T cell receptor beta chain is described in this entry. This specimen comes from a study of T cell changes during pregnancy in multiple sclerosis. The assay was immunoSEQ multiplex PCR, and TCRdb's table has in-frame clones only and misses some. The sample lists some 70,000 clones, 90% occurring once. Specimen: peripheral blood, collected after pregnancy. This clonotype was obtained from a female donor in good health, enrolled as a control in a pregnancy study.

CDR3 loop: CASSKRPSGSSYNEQFF. The CDR3 region has the DNA TGTGCCAGCAGCAAGAGGCCGTCGGGAAGCTCCTACAATGAGCAGTTCTTC. The chain is built from TRBV21-1 and TRBJ2-1; TRBD2 is the table's D call, not checked against the DNA. TRBV21-1 is reported as a pseudogene. The CDR3 has 17 residues.